Listed here are 20 T cell receptor beta chains from one sample, sequenced in a study of blood T cell repertoires in COVID-19. Method: immunoSEQ multiplex PCR; TCRdb's copy keeps in-frame clones and lacks some. The sample comprises roughly 110,000 clones, 84% of which are singletons, and roughly 13% rests with the top ten. Sequencing was carried out using peripheral blood. The receptors come from a woman aged 55 to 70 with acute or convalescent COVID-19.

The rearrangement joins TRBV3-1 (or the pseudogene TRBV3-2) to TRBJ2-7; D is undetermined. The CDR3 covers 15 residues. Trimming pared 1 base from V and 7 bases from J, leaving 17 bases between. Looked up from germline, CDR1 is LGHDT and CDR2 is YNNKEL (reference sequence). The DNA of the CDR3 is TGTGCCAGCAGCCAAGGCTCCGGTGATATGTGGGAGCAGTACTTC. Translating it yields CASSQGSGDMWEQYF.

V is TRBV5-4 and J is TRBJ1-2; 9 nucleotides line up with TRBD1. CDR1 is SGHNT and CDR2 is YYREEE in the germline V gene (reference sequence). The junction had 18 bases not matched to a gene; V was cut back by 4 bases and J by 8 bases. The CDR3 is made up of 17 amino acids. In DNA form, the CDR3 reads TGTGCCAGCAGCGCTCCGGGACAGGGTAATATGGTGTACGGCTACACCTTC. Translation gives CASSAPGQGNMVYGYTF.

This clone was found a few times. The chain uses TRBV7-8 and TRBJ1-2; 10 nucleotides agree with TRBD1. With 5 bases clipped from V and 4 bases from J, the junction kept 7 bases outside the gene matches. The CDR3 is 15 amino acids. Germline assignment: CDR1 SGHVS and CDR2 FQNEAQ. The CDR3 nucleotides read TGTGCCAGCAGCGCGACAGGGGGCGCGGGCTATGGCTACACCTTC. This codes for CASSATGGAGYGYTF.

The rearrangement joins TRBV9 to TRBJ2-2; 7 bases match TRBD1. Per germline, CDR1 SGDLS and CDR2 YYNGEE. V shed 4 bases and J 5 bases; nucleotides not matched to a gene: 8. This CDR3 has 15 residues. The CDR3 sequence: CASSLPGQTTGELFF. In DNA form, the CDR3 reads TGTGCCAGCAGCTTGCCGGGACAGACAACCGGGGAGCTGTTTTTT. Full variable domain (outside the CDR3, taken from reference TRBV9 and TRBJ2-2): DSGVTQTPKHLITATGQRVTLRCSPRSGDLSVYWYQQSLDQGLQFLIQYYNGEERAKGNILERFSAQQFPDLHSELNLSSLELGDSALYFCASSLPGQTTGELFFGEGSRLTVL.

This clone appeared a few times. V usage is TRBV6-5 and J usage is TRBJ2-4; 10 bases agree with TRBD2. Germline V gene lookup returns CDR1 MNHEY and CDR2 SVGAGI. This CDR3 region has 16 residues. The ends lost 0 bases at V and 7 bases at J; junction bases unmatched: 6. CDR3 coding DNA: TGTGCCAGCAGTTACTCGAGTCTAGCGGGAGAGAACATTCAGTACTTC. This gives the protein CASSYSSLAGENIQYF.

The chain combines TRBV9 with TRBJ2-7, with D maybe TRBD1 (6 bases). V was cut by 4 bases and J by 0 bases, with 20 bases left in between. There are 17 residues in the CDR3. Germline V gene sequence: CDR1 SGDLS, CDR2 YYNGEE. Here the CDR3 DNA reads TGTGCCAGCAGCAATACCGAACAGGGCCGGGGCTCCTACGAGCAGTACTTC. Amino acid sequence: CASSNTEQGRGSYEQYF.

This clone has only one observation. The chain joins TRBV9 to TRBJ1-3; maybe TRBD1 (6 bases). Trimming removed 2 bases at V and 4 bases at J, with 10 bases between. In germline, CDR1 is SGDLS, CDR2 YYNGEE. The length of the CDR3 is 14 residues. CDR3 sequence reads: CASSVQGTGNTIYF. In DNA form, the CDR3 reads TGTGCCAGCAGCGTGCAGGGGACGGGAAACACCATATATTTT.

The J gene is TRBJ1-2, the V gene TRBV5-4, with 7 bases lining up with TRBD1. The CDR3 covers 15 residues. Germline CDR1 SGHNT, CDR2 YYREEE (reference sequence). V shed 0 bases, J shed 6 bases, and the junction held 8 bases outside the gene matches. CDR3 nucleotides: TGTGCCAGCAGCTTGGCGACAGGGCTACGGCATGGCTACACCTTC. This sequence encodes CASSLATGLRHGYTF.

This chain links TRBV21-1 with TRBJ2-1; TRBD2 was called by the table and not checked on the DNA. TRBV21-1 is a pseudogene locus. This CDR3 region has 18 residues. CDR3: CASSKSGPVREADHEQFF. Written as DNA, the CDR3 is TGTGCCAGCAGCAAATCAGGCCCGGTGCGGGAGGCGGACCATGAGCAGTTCTTC.

The CDR3 is CASSGDRLNSYEQYF. CDR3 in DNA: TGTGCCAGCAGCGGTGACAGGCTGAACTCCTACGAGCAGTACTTC. The chain employs TRBV2 and TRBJ2-7, with D perhaps TRBD1 (6 bases). Germline V lookup: CDR1 SNHLY, CDR2 FYNNEI. This CDR3 region has 15 residues. V shed 6 bases and J shed 0 bases, with 15 bases lying between them.

This chain links TRBV9 with TRBJ2-7; D gene unclear. The CDR3 is 14 residues long. V was cut by 0 bases and J by 2 bases, with 9 bases left in between. Germline V gene data show CDR1 as SGDLS and CDR2 as YYNGEE. This chain's CDR3 is CASSVGAYPYEQYF. For the CDR3, the DNA is TGTGCCAGCAGCGTAGGTGCGTACCCCTACGAGCAGTACTTC.

J is TRBJ1-1 and V is TRBV18; D gene ambiguous. Looked up from germline, CDR1 is KGHSH and CDR2 is LQKENI. The CDR3 is made up of 14 amino acids. Trimming removed 2 bases from V and 0 bases from J, with 7 bases in between. This CDR3 reads CASSPSGMNTEAFF. The DNA for the CDR3 is TGTGCCAGCTCACCAAGCGGCATGAACACTGAAGCTTTCTTT. Filled out from reference TRBV18 and TRBJ1-1, the complete variable domain reads NAGVMQNPRHLVRRRGQEARLRCSPMKGHSHVYWYRQLPEEGLKFMVYLQKENIIDESGMPKERFSAEFPKEGPSILRIQQVVRGDSAAYFCASSPSGMNTEAFFGQGTRLTVV.

The rearrangement joins TRBV5-1 to TRBJ1-2; D remains unclear. Between the trimmed V and J ends, which lost 0 bases and 4 bases, there was a span of 7 bases. The CDR3 runs to 13 residues. CDR1 is SGHRS, CDR2 YFSETQ, per germline. CDR3 sequence reads: CASSLEELYGYTF. The CDR3 DNA reads as TGCGCCAGCAGCTTGGAAGAACTCTATGGCTACACCTTC.

The rearrangement uses TRBV29-1 and TRBJ2-1, with 11 nucleotides matching TRBD2. Looked up from germline, CDR1 is SQVTM and CDR2 is ANQGSEA. There are 15 residues in the CDR3. V lost 6 bases and J lost 2; bases outside the gene matches: 6. The CDR3 nucleotides are TGCAGCGTCGCCCCGACTAGCGGGACCTACAATGAGCAGTTCTTC. It translates to CSVAPTSGTYNEQFF.

The chain couples TRBV19 to TRBJ1-5, with 7 bases identical to TRBD1. V was pared by 5 bases and J by 3 bases, with 10 bases of the junction left unmatched. Germline V lookup: CDR1 LNHDA, CDR2 SQIVND (reference sequence). This CDR3 has 16 amino acids. This CDR3 reads CASSQPGTVANQPQHF. The CDR3 DNA follows: TGTGCCAGTAGTCAACCGGGGACAGTCGCCAATCAGCCCCAGCATTTT.

The chain joins TRBV2 to TRBJ1-2; D remains ambiguous. Germline loops: CDR1 SNHLY, CDR2 FYNNEI. Trimming pared 0 bases from V and 0 bases from J, leaving 14 bases between. The CDR3 runs 17 residues. In DNA form, the CDR3 reads TGTGCCAGCAGTGAAGCCGCGGGCAGTTTAGCTAACTATGGCTACACCTTC. Residues: CASSEAAGSLANYGYTF.

The rearrangement links TRBV28 to TRBJ2-5; 9 nucleotides match TRBD2. Germline CDR1 reads MDHEN; CDR2 reads SYDVKM. The CDR3 covers 14 residues. V was clipped by 5 bases and J by 9 bases; unmatched bases: 10. CDR3 DNA: TGTGCCAGCAGTACCGGGACTAGCCGACCACCCCAGTACTTC. Translation gives CASSTGTSRPPQYF.

This chain connects TRBV2 to TRBJ1-2, with D perhaps TRBD1 (6 bases). The germline V gene encodes CDR1 SNHLY and CDR2 FYNNEI. This CDR3 has 15 residues. Trimming took off 6 bases at V and 5 bases at J, with 19 bases between the two ends. CDR3 nucleotides: TGTGCCAGCAGAGCGGACAGCTTTGCACTGTATGGCTACACCTTC. Translating gives CASRADSFALYGYTF.

This chain uses TRBV11-2 with TRBJ2-7, with TRBD2 identical over 9 bases. The J segment lost 3 bases and the V segment lost 1 base, leaving 7 bases of the junction unmatched. CDR3 length: 16 amino acids. Germline CDR1 reads SGHAT; CDR2 reads FQNNGV. Written as DNA, the CDR3 is TGTGCCAGCAGCTTAGGGGCTAGCGGGAACCTCTACGAGCAGTACTTC. As protein: CASSLGASGNLYEQYF.

The chain carries TRBV11-3 and TRBJ2-3; 11 bases agree with TRBD2. Germline lookup yields CDR1 SGHNT and CDR2 YENEEA. The CDR3 length is 17 residues. V shed 1 base and J 6 bases; nucleotides not matched to a gene: 9. Here the CDR3 reads CASSLGLASGGPDTQYF. Here the CDR3 DNA reads TGTGCCAGCAGCTTAGGCTTGGCTAGCGGGGGGCCCGATACGCAGTATTTT.